This T cell receptor (beta chain) was recovered during a study of T cell changes during pregnancy in multiple sclerosis. Some clones are missing from TCRdb's copy, which holds only in-frame ones; the method was immunoSEQ multiplex PCR. The sample shows under 50,000 clones, 85% to 95% of them seen only once. Sequencing was performed on CD4+ T cells from peripheral blood mononuclear cells, taken after pregnancy. The receptor comes from a female donor with multiple sclerosis, enrolled in a pregnancy study.

As DNA, the CDR3 is TGTGCCAGCAGCCCCTTCCCCGCGGAAAACTATGGCTACACCTTC. This encodes CASSPFPAENYGYTF. The chain has TRBV9 and TRBJ1-2; D ambiguous. Germline V lookup: CDR1 SGDLS, CDR2 YYNGEE. Trimming stripped 4 bases from V and 2 bases from J, with 15 bases between. CDR3 length: 15 amino acids.